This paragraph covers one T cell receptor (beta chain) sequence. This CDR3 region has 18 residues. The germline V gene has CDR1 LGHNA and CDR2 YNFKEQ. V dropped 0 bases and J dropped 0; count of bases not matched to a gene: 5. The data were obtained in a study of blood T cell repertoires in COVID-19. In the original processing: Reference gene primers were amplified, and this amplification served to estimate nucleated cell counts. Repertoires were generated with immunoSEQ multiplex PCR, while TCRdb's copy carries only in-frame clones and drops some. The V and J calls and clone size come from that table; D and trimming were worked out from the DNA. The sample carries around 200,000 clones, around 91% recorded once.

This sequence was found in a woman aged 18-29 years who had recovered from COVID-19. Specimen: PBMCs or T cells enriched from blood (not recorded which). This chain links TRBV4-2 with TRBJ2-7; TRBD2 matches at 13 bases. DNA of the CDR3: TGTGCCAGCAGCCAAGATAAGGGACTAGCGGGAAGCTCCTACGAGCAGTACTTC. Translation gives CASSQDKGLAGSSYEQYF.